This TCR beta chain was found in a study of vaccination and CD4 T cells after COVID-19. The Oncomine TCR Beta short-read assay sequenced DNA from cultured CD4+ T cells. TCRdb analysed the PCR reads with MiXCR anew, one entry per CDR3 protein. The data contain about 10,000 distinct CDR3 sequences, roughly 30% of them seen just once; the ten biggest clones take up 15%. This CDR3 has 13 amino acids. Germline loops: CDR1 SQVTM, CDR2 ANQGSEA. The germline V and J ends were trimmed by 6 bases and 7 bases, with 16 bases remaining between them. Treatment here: roughly ten-day PBMC culture with coronavirus spike peptide pools or control peptides (ViraFEST assay). Turning to this clonotype: What it binds is not known.

Sequences were derived from CD4+ T cells from blood, cultured in vitro, sampled after SARS-CoV-2 vaccination. This TCR was recovered from a human donor who had recovered from COVID-19. The chain uses TRBV29-1 and TRBJ2-1; D perhaps matches TRBD2 (5 bases). The CDR3 bases are TGCAGCGTAGAGGGAGTAGTATGGAATGAGCAGTTCTTC. It yields the protein CSVEGVVWNEQFF.